A selection of T cell receptor beta chains follows, all from one sample in a study of cytomegalovirus exposure and HLA in healthy donors. This table comes from immunoSEQ multiplex PCR, and its TCRdb copy is limited to in-frame clones, with some not included. Here the sample spans about 130,000 clones, 81% being singletons. Specimen: PBMCs. These receptor sequences come from a man between 18 and 35 years old in good health and CMV-seropositive. Both conserved end residues are part of each CDR3. A row's size may be missing; if present it is once, few, many or a size class.

V: TRBV7-8
size: few
J: TRBJ2-7
CDR3: CASSLADVAGHEQYF

V: TRBV14
size: few
J: TRBJ2-6
CDR3: CASSQRRTTGANVLTF

V: TRBV28
size: once
J: TRBJ2-5
CDR3: CASSLGDRNRGETQYF

V: TRBV9
size: .
J: .
CDR3: CASSVGLAATYEQYF

V: TRBV5-1
size: .
J: TRBJ1-1
CDR3: CASYNTGGNTEAFF

V: TRBV6-5
size: .
J: TRBJ2-1
CDR3: CASSPGTVDKFF

V: TRBV6-5
size: .
J: TRBJ1-5
CDR3: CASSATGNQPQHF

V: TRBV5-3
size: .
J: TRBJ1-2
CDR3: CARTLLVYGYTF

V: TRBV18
size: .
J: TRBJ2-4
CDR3: CASSPPGAYGNIQYF

V: TRBV30
size: .
J: TRBJ2-7
CDR3: CAWRMEGSYEQYF

V: TRBV7-9
size: .
J: TRBJ1-2
CDR3: CASSLEGAGYGYTF

V: TRBV4-1
size: .
J: TRBJ2-7
CDR3: CASSQEARVEQYF

V: TRBV29-1
size: .
J: TRBJ2-7
CDR3: CSVSQGAYEQYF

V: TRBV27
size: .
J: TRBJ1-1
CDR3: CASSLSRDTSYSEAFF

V: TRBV7-9
size: .
J: TRBJ2-1
CDR3: CASSLEPGLSYNEQFF

V: TRBV6-4
size: medium-sized
J: TRBJ2-2
CDR3: CASRTGENTGELFF

V: TRBV19
size: .
J: TRBJ2-5
CDR3: CASSTRGEARPAETQYF

V: TRBV6-1
size: .
J: TRBJ2-3
CDR3: CASSESTGASTDTQYF

V: TRBV5-4
size: once
J: TRBJ2-1
CDR3: CASSLDQAFGNEQFF

V: TRBV5-4
size: .
J: TRBJ2-7
CDR3: CASSLPDSYEQYF

V: TRBV6-6
size: .
J: TRBJ2-7
CDR3: CASSYSKQNYEQYF

V: TRBV4-3
size: .
J: TRBJ1-2
CDR3: CASSQGTTGANYGYTF

V: TRBV7-2
size: .
J: TRBJ1-6
CDR3: CASSLEDNSPLHF

V: TRBV5-6
size: few
J: TRBJ1-2
CDR3: CASSHDSYGYTF

V: TRBV7-9
size: .
J: TRBJ2-5
CDR3: CASSPDAGRNQETQYF

V: TRBV27
size: .
J: TRBJ1-1
CDR3: CASSGTGSSIMNTEAFF

V: TRBV6-5
size: .
J: TRBJ1-1
CDR3: CASSYDSQKLNTEAFF

V: TRBV9
size: .
J: TRBJ2-2
CDR3: CASSVGLAAPNTGELFF

V: TRBV19
size: once
J: TRBJ1-5
CDR3: CASTDRVNQPQHF

V: TRBV5-5
size: once
J: TRBJ2-7
CDR3: CASSLDGQETYEQYF

V: TRBV19
size: .
J: TRBJ1-5
CDR3: CASRGGTGNQPQHF

V: TRBV5-1
size: .
J: TRBJ1-1
CDR3: CASSLIPDRNTEAFF

V: TRBV5-1
size: few
J: TRBJ2-2
CDR3: CASSPGTGGTGELFF

V: TRBV5-1
size: .
J: TRBJ2-2
CDR3: CASSLTQGQPRGTGELFF

V: TRBV7-2
size: once
J: TRBJ2-3
CDR3: CASSHTSGGARTQYF

V: TRBV19
size: .
J: TRBJ2-1
CDR3: CASSYRVSNEQFF

V: TRBV9
size: few
J: TRBJ2-7
CDR3: CASSGQGLSYEQYF

V: TRBV9
size: once
J: TRBJ2-1
CDR3: CASSGAGKMNEQFF

V: TRBV2
size: .
J: TRBJ1-4
CDR3: CASSESARGNEKLFF